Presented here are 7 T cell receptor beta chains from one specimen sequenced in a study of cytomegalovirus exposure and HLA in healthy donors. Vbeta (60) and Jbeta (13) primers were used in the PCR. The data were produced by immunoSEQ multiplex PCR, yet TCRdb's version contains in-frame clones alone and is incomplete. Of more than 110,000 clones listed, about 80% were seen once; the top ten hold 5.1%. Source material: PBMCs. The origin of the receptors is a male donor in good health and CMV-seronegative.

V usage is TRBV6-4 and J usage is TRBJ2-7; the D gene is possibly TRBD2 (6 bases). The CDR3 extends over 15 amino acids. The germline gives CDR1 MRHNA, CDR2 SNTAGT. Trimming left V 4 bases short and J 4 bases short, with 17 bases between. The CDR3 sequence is CASSAGLGPGYEQYF. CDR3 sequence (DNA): TGTGCCAGCAGTGCGGGACTGGGTCCTGGATACGAGCAGTACTTC.

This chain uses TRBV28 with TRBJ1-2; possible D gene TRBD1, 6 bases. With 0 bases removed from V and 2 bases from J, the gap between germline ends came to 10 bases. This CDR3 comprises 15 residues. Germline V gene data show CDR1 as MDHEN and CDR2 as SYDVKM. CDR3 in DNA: TGTGCCAGCAGTTTATGGGCAGGGGTCAACTATGGCTACACCTTC. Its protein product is CASSLWAGVNYGYTF.

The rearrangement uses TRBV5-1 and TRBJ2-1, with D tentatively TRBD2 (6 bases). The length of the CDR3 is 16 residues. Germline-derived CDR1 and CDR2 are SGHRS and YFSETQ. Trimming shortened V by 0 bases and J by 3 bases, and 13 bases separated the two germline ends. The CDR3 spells CASSLAIAANYNEQFF. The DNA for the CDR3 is TGCGCCAGCAGCTTGGCTATAGCGGCAAACTACAATGAGCAGTTCTTC.

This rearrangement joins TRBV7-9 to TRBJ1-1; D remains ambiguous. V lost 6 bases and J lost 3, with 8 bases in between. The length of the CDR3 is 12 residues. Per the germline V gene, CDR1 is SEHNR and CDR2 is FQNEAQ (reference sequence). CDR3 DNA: TGTGCCAGCAGAGGGAGGGACACTGAAGCTTTCTTT. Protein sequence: CASRGRDTEAFF.

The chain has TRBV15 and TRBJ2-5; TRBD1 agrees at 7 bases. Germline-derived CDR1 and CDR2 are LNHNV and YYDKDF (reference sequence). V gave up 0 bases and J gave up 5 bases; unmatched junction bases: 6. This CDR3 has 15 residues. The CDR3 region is CATSRDDRVGETQYF. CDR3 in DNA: TGTGCCACCAGCAGAGATGACAGGGTTGGGGAGACCCAGTACTTC.

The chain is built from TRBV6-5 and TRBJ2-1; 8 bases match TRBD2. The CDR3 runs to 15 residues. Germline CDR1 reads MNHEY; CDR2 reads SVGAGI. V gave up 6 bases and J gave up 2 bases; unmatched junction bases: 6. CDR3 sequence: CASSHRGGTYNEQFF. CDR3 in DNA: TGTGCCAGCAGCCACCGGGGGGGTACCTACAATGAGCAGTTCTTC.

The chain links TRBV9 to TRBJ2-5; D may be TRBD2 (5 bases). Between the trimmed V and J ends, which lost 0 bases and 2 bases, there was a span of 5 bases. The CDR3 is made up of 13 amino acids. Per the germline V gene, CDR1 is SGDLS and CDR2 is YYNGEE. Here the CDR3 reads CASSVAGQETQYF. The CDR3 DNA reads TGTGCCAGCAGCGTAGCGGGGCAAGAGACCCAGTACTTC.